A single sample gave rise to the 28 T cell receptor beta chains below, sequenced in a study of blood T cell repertoires in COVID-19. Produced via immunoSEQ multiplex PCR; TCRdb's table is partial and in-frame only. Among about 130,000 clones, around nine tenths were seen once, and the ten largest hold roughly 5%. Input material: peripheral blood. The receptors were sampled from a man between 60 and 75 years old with COVID-19, enrolled during active disease.

The gene calls are TRBV7-9 and TRBJ2-5; TRBD1 matches at 8 bases. Germline CDR1 and CDR2: SEHNR and FQNEAQ (reference sequence). V shed 5 bases and J 8 bases; nucleotides not matched to a gene: 7. The CDR3 contains 13 residues. The CDR3 DNA reads as TGTGCCAGCAGCCGACAGGGGTTTTCCACCCAGTACTTC. This translates into CASSRQGFSTQYF.

The genes are TRBV7-6 and TRBJ2-2; maybe TRBD2 (7 bases). CDR3 length equals 15 residues. V lost 5 bases to trimming and J lost 4 bases, with 14 bases between them. Germline values: CDR1 SGHVS, CDR2 FNYEAQ. CDR3 amino acids: CASSVGGGLTGELFF. As DNA, the CDR3 is TGTGCCAGCAGCGTGGGCGGGGGCCTCACCGGGGAGCTGTTTTTT.

The J gene is TRBJ2-7, the V gene TRBV3-1 (or the pseudogene TRBV3-2), with 7 bases aligning to TRBD2. Germline lookup yields CDR1 LGHDT and CDR2 YNNKEL (reference sequence). V was clipped by 0 bases and J by 0 bases; unmatched bases: 11. The CDR3 totals 18 residues. CDR3 protein: CASSQDQIVAGSSYEQYF. The CDR3 coding sequence is TGTGCCAGCAGCCAAGATCAGATAGTAGCGGGTAGCTCCTACGAGCAGTACTTC.

CDR3 nucleotide sequence: TGTGCCAGCAGTACCTTAGCGGGAGGCCATAAGGAGCAGTTCTTC. Its protein is CASSTLAGGHKEQFF. The chain carries TRBV6-4 and TRBJ2-1; 10 bases map to TRBD2. Germline assignment: CDR1 MRHNA and CDR2 SNTAGT. This CDR3 comprises 15 residues. With 5 bases clipped from V and 10 bases from J, the junction kept 11 bases outside the gene matches.

The gene calls are TRBV2 and TRBJ1-5, with a tentative D call TRBD1 (6 bases). Germline values: CDR1 SNHLY, CDR2 FYNNEI. V lost 4 bases and J lost 0, with 22 bases in between. CDR3 length: 19 residues. Here the CDR3 DNA reads TGTGCCAGCAGTGTGGCAGGGGCCTCTGGTGTGTATAGCAATCAGCCCCAGCATTTT. Its protein product is CASSVAGASGVYSNQPQHF.

The chain recombines TRBV6-5 with TRBJ1-2; TRBD1 aligns across 9 bases. J was trimmed by 0 bases and V by 6 bases; bases with no gene match: 2. In germline, CDR1 is MNHEY, CDR2 SVGAGI. This CDR3 comprises 14 residues. CDR3 sequence: CASRDRGANYGYTF. The CDR3 DNA is TGTGCCAGCAGAGACAGGGGGGCTAACTATGGCTACACCTTC.

This chain connects TRBV5-1 to TRBJ2-1; the match to TRBD2 covers 10 bases. There are 15 residues in the CDR3. Germline CDR1 reads SGHRS; CDR2 reads YFSETQ. J lost 6 bases, V lost 0 bases, and 3 bases had no gene match. Here the CDR3 DNA reads TGCGCCAGCAGCTTGGCTAGCGGGAGCCTCAATGAGCAGTTCTTC. This codes for CASSLASGSLNEQFF.

This sequence joins TRBV5-1 and TRBJ2-1, with D unclear. V dropped 4 bases and J dropped 9 bases, with 14 bases sitting between them. The CDR3 has 13 residues. Germline V gene data show CDR1 as SGHRS and CDR2 as YFSETQ. The CDR3 is CASSIDDGGEQFF. For the CDR3, the DNA is TGCGCCAGCAGCATTGATGACGGCGGTGAGCAGTTCTTC.

The chain combines TRBV7-8 with TRBJ1-1, with D unresolved. This CDR3 has 15 residues. Germline V gene lookup returns CDR1 SGHVS and CDR2 FQNEAQ. Deletions cut 1 base from V and 1 base from J, with 10 bases between. In DNA form, the CDR3 reads TGTGCCAGCAGCTTAGTGGGCCCCCGGAACACTGAAGCTTTCTTT. Translating it yields CASSLVGPRNTEAFF.

This chain uses TRBV12-3 or TRBV12-4 with TRBJ1-1; D is unresolved. V lost 5 bases and J 1 base, leaving 2 bases between the germline ends. This CDR3 contains 11 residues. CDR3 sequence (DNA): TGTGCCAGCAGTCAGAACACTGAAGCTTTCTTT. Protein: CASSQNTEAFF.

J is TRBJ2-1 and V is TRBV3-1 (or the pseudogene TRBV3-2); TRBD1 aligns across 7 bases. Germline-derived CDR1 and CDR2 are LGHDT and YNNKEL (reference sequence). The V and J ends lost 0 bases and 8 bases, in that order; junction bases with no gene match: 4. The CDR3 runs 14 residues. Written as DNA, the CDR3 is TGTGCCAGCAGCCAAGATCCTCAGGGGGATGAGCAGTTCTTC. Its protein is CASSQDPQGDEQFF.

CDR3 sequence reads: CASSLIGGWYTGELFF. CDR3 nucleotides: TGTGCCAGCAGCTTAATTGGAGGGTGGTACACCGGGGAGCTGTTTTTT. V gene TRBV7-8 combines with J gene TRBJ2-2; possible D gene TRBD2, 6 bases. Per the germline V gene, CDR1 is SGHVS and CDR2 is FQNEAQ. Trimming shortened V by 2 bases and J by 3 bases, and 13 bases separated the two germline ends. The CDR3 runs 16 residues. Based on the CDR3 plus reference TRBV7-8 and TRBJ2-2, the full variable domain is GAGVSQSPRYKVAKRGQDVALRCDPISGHVSLFWYQQALGQGPEFLTYFQNEAQLDKSGLPSDRFFAERPEGSVSTLKIQRTQQEDSAVYLCASSLIGGWYTGELFFGEGSRLTVL.

The chain is built from TRBV3-1 (or the pseudogene TRBV3-2) and TRBJ2-2; 7 bases match TRBD2. The CDR3 consists of 14 residues. V shed 4 bases, J shed 8 bases, and the junction held 7 bases outside the gene matches. Germline V gene lookup returns CDR1 LGHDT and CDR2 YNNKEL (reference sequence). CDR3 in amino acids: CASSPTAGVGELFF. The DNA of the CDR3 is TGTGCCAGCAGCCCAACCGCGGGGGTTGGGGAGCTGTTTTTT.

The chain has TRBV19 and TRBJ1-6, with D uncertain. Germline CDR1 reads LNHDA; CDR2 reads SQIVND (reference sequence). V was trimmed by 3 bases and J by 5 bases, leaving 11 bases between them. CDR3 size: 15 residues. As DNA, the CDR3 is TGTGCCAGTAGTATCGGAAGACAAAATAATTCACCCCTCCACTTT. Amino acids: CASSIGRQNNSPLHF.

This sequence joins TRBV4-2 and TRBJ1-2; tentatively, D is TRBD1 (6 bases). This CDR3 comprises 17 residues. Trimming pared 1 base from V and 4 bases from J, leaving 19 bases between. Looked up from germline, CDR1 is LGHNA and CDR2 is YNFKEQ. DNA of the CDR3: TGTGCCAGCAGCCAAGCCCAGGGGCCAGTCCTTCGCTATGGCTACACCTTC. Encoded protein: CASSQAQGPVLRYGYTF.

The chain employs TRBV30 and TRBJ1-2; no definite D call. Per the germline V gene, CDR1 is GTSNPN and CDR2 is SVGIG (reference sequence). The CDR3 has 13 amino acids. Trimming stripped 5 bases from V and 0 bases from J, with 10 bases between. CDR3 loop: CAWDRVANYGYTF. The DNA of the CDR3 is TGTGCCTGGGATCGGGTGGCTAACTATGGCTACACCTTC.

This clone occurred once. The CDR3 region has the DNA TGTGCCAGCAGTGACCCTAGCGGGAGGCCTTACAATGAGCAGTTCTTC. This codes for CASSDPSGRPYNEQFF. The V and J genes are TRBV6-1 and TRBJ2-1, with 11 positions matching TRBD2. CDR3 size: 16 residues. With V trimmed by 3 bases and J by 4 bases, 5 bases remained unmatched. Per the germline V gene, CDR1 is MNHNS and CDR2 is SASEGT.

This rearrangement joins TRBV7-7 to TRBJ1-2, with TRBD1 matching 7 bases. From germline, CDR1 is SSHAT and CDR2 FNYEAQ (reference sequence). There are 11 residues in the CDR3. The CDR3 loop reads CAPTGTVGYTF. The CDR3, as DNA: TGTGCTCCGACAGGGACGGTTGGCTACACCTTC.

The V gene is TRBV4-2, the J gene TRBJ2-7; D gene uncertain. This CDR3 comprises 13 residues. The V end was cut by 1 base, the J end by 0 bases, with 4 bases between. Per the germline V gene, CDR1 is LGHNA and CDR2 is YNFKEQ. The CDR3 spells CASSQVHSYEQYF. CDR3 DNA sequence: TGTGCCAGCAGCCAAGTCCACTCCTACGAGCAGTACTTC.

In this sample, this clone turned up a few times. The V call is TRBV13, the J call TRBJ2-1; D is ambiguous. Germline V CDR1 and CDR2: PRHDT, FYEKMQ (reference sequence). The CDR3 totals 13 residues. V dropped 1 base and J dropped 7 bases, with 8 bases sitting between them. The CDR3 nucleotides read TGTGCCAGCAGCTTAGAAGTGAGGAATGAGCAGTTCTTC. Protein product: CASSLEVRNEQFF.

The V call is TRBV7-2, the J call TRBJ1-6; a possible D gene is TRBD1 (6 bases). The CDR3 length is 15 residues. The V gene's germline CDR1 is SGHTA and CDR2 FQGNSA. V lost 4 bases to trimming and J lost 8 bases, with 15 bases between them. CDR3 coding DNA: TGTGCCAGCAGCTCCTCTACAGGGCAAGATTCACCCCTCCACTTT. As protein: CASSSSTGQDSPLHF.

Here the CDR3 reads CASNPTGPNEKLFF. Written as DNA, the CDR3 is TGTGCCAGTAATCCGACAGGACCTAATGAAAAACTGTTTTTT. The chain joins TRBV19 to TRBJ1-4, with D perhaps matching TRBD1 (6 bases). Deletions cut 7 bases from V and 3 bases from J, with 12 bases between. From germline, CDR1 is LNHDA and CDR2 SQIVND (reference sequence). The CDR3 is made up of 14 amino acids. The whole variable domain, remainder taken from reference TRBV19 and TRBJ1-4, is DGGITQSPKYLFRKEGQNVTLSCEQNLNHDAMYWYRQDPGQGLRLIYYSQIVNDFQKGDIAEGYSVSREKKESFPLTVTSAQKNPTAFYLCASNPTGPNEKLFFGSGTQLSVL.

The chain carries TRBV27 and TRBJ1-3; tentatively, D is TRBD1 (5 bases). Germline values: CDR1 MNHEY, CDR2 SMNVEV (reference sequence). There are 14 residues in the CDR3. Trimming shortened V by 8 bases and J by 4 bases, and 15 bases separated the two germline ends. The CDR3 sequence is CASGILGGGNTIYF. In DNA form, the CDR3 reads TGTGCCAGCGGGATATTGGGGGGAGGAAACACCATATATTTT.

The chain joins TRBV27 to TRBJ1-2; D is perhaps TRBD1 (6 bases). Trimming cost V 5 bases and J 2 bases, with 9 bases left between them. Germline V gene data show CDR1 as MNHEY and CDR2 as SMNVEV (reference sequence). The CDR3 loop spans 13 amino acids. DNA of the CDR3: TGTGCCAGCAGTCAGGACAGAAACTATGGCTACACCTTC. Amino acids: CASSQDRNYGYTF.

This chain links TRBV29-1 with TRBJ2-3; a weak D match, TRBD2 (5 bases). Per the germline V gene, CDR1 is SQVTM and CDR2 is ANQGSEA. V was pared by 7 bases and J by 2 bases, with 16 bases between. The CDR3 covers 14 residues. CDR3 amino acids: CSAIKPGITDTQYF. In DNA form, the CDR3 reads TGCAGCGCTATCAAACCGGGAATCACAGATACGCAGTATTTT.

The CDR3 region has the DNA TGTGCCACCAGTGATCTCGGACAGGGTGGCTCCTACGAGCAGTACTTC. This translates into CATSDLGQGGSYEQYF. The chain employs TRBV24-1 and TRBJ2-7; the match to TRBD1 covers 8 bases. V lost 3 bases, J lost 0 bases, and 6 bases stayed unmatched. In germline, CDR1 is KGHDR, CDR2 SFDVKD. The CDR3 has 16 amino acids.

The chain has TRBV14 and TRBJ1-1; maybe TRBD1 (5 bases). CDR1 and CDR2 (germline): SGHDN, FVKESK. The CDR3 covers 12 residues. Trimming removed 5 bases from V and 1 base from J, with 5 bases in between. The CDR3 bases are TGTGCCAGCAGCGGACAGAACACTGAAGCTTTCTTT. Amino acids: CASSGQNTEAFF.

The chain recombines TRBV4-2 with TRBJ2-7; 7 bases align to TRBD1. Germline V gene lookup returns CDR1 LGHNA and CDR2 YNFKEQ. The CDR3 has 16 amino acids. The V and J ends lost 1 base and 3 bases, in that order; junction bases with no gene match: 9. The DNA for the CDR3 is TGTGCCAGCAGCCAAGGGGGGCCCGGGACAGTCTACGAGCAGTACTTC. Translation: CASSQGGPGTVYEQYF.